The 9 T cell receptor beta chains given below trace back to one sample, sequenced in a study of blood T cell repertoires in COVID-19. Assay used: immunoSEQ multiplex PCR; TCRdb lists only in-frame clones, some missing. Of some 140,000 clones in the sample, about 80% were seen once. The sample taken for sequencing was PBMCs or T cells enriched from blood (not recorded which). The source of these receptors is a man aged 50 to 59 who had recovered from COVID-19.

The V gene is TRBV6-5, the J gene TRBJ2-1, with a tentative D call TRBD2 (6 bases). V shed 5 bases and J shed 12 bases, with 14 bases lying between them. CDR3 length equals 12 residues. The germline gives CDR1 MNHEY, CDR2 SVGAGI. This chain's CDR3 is CASSNRDSWQFF. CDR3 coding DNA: TGTGCCAGCAGTAACCGGGACTCATGGCAGTTCTTC.

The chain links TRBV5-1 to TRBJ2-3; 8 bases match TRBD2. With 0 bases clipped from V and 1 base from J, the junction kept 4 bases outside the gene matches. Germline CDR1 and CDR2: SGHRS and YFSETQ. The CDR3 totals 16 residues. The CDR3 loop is CASSLGTSLRTDTQYF. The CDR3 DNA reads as TGCGCCAGCAGCTTGGGGACTAGCCTACGCACAGATACGCAGTATTTT.

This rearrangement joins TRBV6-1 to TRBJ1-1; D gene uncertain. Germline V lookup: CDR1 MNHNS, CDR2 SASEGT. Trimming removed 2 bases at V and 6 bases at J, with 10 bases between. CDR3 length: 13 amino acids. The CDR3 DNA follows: TGTGCCAGCAGTGAAAATGAGGCGGCTGAAGCTTTCTTT. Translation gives CASSENEAAEAFF.

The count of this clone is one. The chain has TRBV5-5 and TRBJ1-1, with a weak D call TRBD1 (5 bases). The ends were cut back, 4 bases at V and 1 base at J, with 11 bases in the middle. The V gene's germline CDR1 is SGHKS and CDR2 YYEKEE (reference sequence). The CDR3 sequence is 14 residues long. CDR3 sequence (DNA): TGTGCCAGCAGCGGACACGGGGGGAACACTGAAGCTTTCTTT. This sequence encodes CASSGHGGNTEAFF. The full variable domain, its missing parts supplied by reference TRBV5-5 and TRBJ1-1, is DAGVTQSPTHLIKTRGQQVTLRCSPISGHKSVSWYQQVLGQGPQFIFQYYEKEERGRGNFPDRFSARQFPNYSSELNVNALLLGDSALYLCASSGHGGNTEAFFGQGTRLTVV.

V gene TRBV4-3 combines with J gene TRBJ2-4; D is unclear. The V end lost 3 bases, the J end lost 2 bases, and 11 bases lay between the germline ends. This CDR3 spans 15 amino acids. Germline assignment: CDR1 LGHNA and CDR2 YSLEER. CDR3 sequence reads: CASSHSNSPKNIQYF. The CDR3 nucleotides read TGCGCCAGCAGCCATTCGAACAGTCCCAAAAACATTCAGTACTTC.

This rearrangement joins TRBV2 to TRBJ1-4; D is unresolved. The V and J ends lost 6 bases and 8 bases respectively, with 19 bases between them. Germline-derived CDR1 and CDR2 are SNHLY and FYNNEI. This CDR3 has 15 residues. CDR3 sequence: CASSETFRRGEKLFF. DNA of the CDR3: TGTGCCAGCAGCGAAACGTTCCGGCGGGGAGAAAAACTGTTTTTT.

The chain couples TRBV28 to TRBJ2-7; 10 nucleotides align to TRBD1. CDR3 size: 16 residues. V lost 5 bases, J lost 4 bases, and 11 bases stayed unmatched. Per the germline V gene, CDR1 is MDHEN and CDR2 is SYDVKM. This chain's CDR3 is CASSKKDRGYRYEQYF. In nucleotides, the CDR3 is TGTGCCAGCAGTAAAAAGGACAGGGGGTATCGGTACGAGCAGTACTTC.

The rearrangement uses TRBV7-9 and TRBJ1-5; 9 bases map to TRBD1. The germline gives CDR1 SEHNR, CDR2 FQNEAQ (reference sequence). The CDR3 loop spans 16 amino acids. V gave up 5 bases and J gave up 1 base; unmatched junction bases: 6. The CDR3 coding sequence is TGTGCCAGCAGCCTCGAGGGACAGGGAAGCAATCAGCCCCAGCATTTT. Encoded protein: CASSLEGQGSNQPQHF.

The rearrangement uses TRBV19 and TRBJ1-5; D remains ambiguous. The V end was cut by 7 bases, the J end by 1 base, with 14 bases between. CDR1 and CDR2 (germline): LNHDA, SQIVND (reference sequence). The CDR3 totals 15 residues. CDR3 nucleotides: TGTGCCAGTAACTCCCGAATGATGAGCAATCAGCCCCAGCATTTT. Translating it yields CASNSRMMSNQPQHF.